This T cell receptor (beta chain) was profiled in a study of cytomegalovirus exposure and HLA in healthy donors. The study's findings and limits: Near-uniform donor sequencing depth was presumed by presence/absence analyses. Association of 16,951 TCR beta sequences with HLA alleles was found at 0.05 false discovery rate in a later analysis. Among donors in an Asian-associated ancestry cluster, a later analysis reportedly found fewer N-insertions than the roughly 680-donor mean.

A remark on this clone: Its antigen remains unknown.

PCR involved 60 Vbeta and 13 Jbeta primers. The protocol was immunoSEQ multiplex PCR, while the TCRdb copy is restricted to in-frame clones and leaves out a portion. This table holds more than 100,000 clones, about 83% found once. The CDR3 length is 15 residues. V was cut by 1 base and J by 10 bases, with 14 bases left in between. CDR1 is SGHAT, CDR2 FQNNGV, per germline. This clonotype was sampled from a woman aged 30 to 39 in good health and CMV-seronegative. The chain has TRBV11-2 and TRBJ1-6; possible D gene TRBD1, 6 bases. Source material: PBMCs. CDR3: CASSLGVGARSPLHF. In DNA form, the CDR3 reads TGTGCCAGCAGCTTAGGGGTGGGGGCACGGTCACCCCTCCACTTT.